These T cell receptor beta chains were read from a single sample in a study of spatial heterogeneity in lung cancer. MiXCR was run by TCRdb on the 5' RACE reads, yielding one entry per CDR3 protein. In the table there are over 50,000 distinct CDR3 sequences, about 8% of which are singletons. The specimen was PBMCs, collected at surgery. Receptors were obtained from a female donor with early-stage non-small cell lung cancer. CDR3s include the opening cysteine and the closing phenylalanine or tryptophan. D genes are given only for firm matches. Only some rows state a clone size, as once, few, many or a class for expanded clones.

d_call j_call clone_size v_call cdr3_aa cdr3_nt
NA TRBJ2-7 few TRBV6-5 CASSPRVSYEQYF TGTGCCAGCAGTCCCAGGGTCTCCTACGAGCAGTACTTC
NA TRBJ2-5 NA TRBV4-2 CASSQDQGGETQYF TGTGCCAGCAGCCAAGATCAGGGAGGAGAGACCCAGTACTTC
TRBD2 TRBJ2-3 NA TRBV12-3/TRBV12-4 CASTSRGGSTDTQYF TGTGCCAGCACGTCTCGCGGGGGAAGCACAGATACGCAGTATTTT
NA TRBJ1-4 few TRBV5-1 CASSPEAATNEKLFF TGCGCCAGCAGCCCGGAGGCCGCAACTAATGAAAAACTGTTTTTT
TRBD1 TRBJ2-1 many TRBV12-3/TRBV12-4 CANGPTGVAYNEQFF TGTGCCAACGGCCCGACAGGGGTCGCCTACAATGAGCAGTTCTTC
NA TRBJ1-6 few TRBV5-5 CASSLDRYNSPLHF TGTGCCAGCAGCTTGGACCGGTATAATTCACCCCTCCACTTT
TRBD1 TRBJ1-5 few TRBV29-1 CSVAPGGAGQPQHF TGCAGCGTCGCTCCAGGGGGCGCAGGGCAGCCCCAGCATTTT
TRBD1 TRBJ1-2 few TRBV7-9 CASSLTGGYYGYTF TGTGCCAGCAGCTTAACAGGGGGCTACTATGGCTACACCTTC
NA TRBJ1-5 few TRBV20-1 CSAYEDISNQPQHF TGCAGTGCTTACGAGGACATTAGCAATCAGCCCCAGCATTTT
TRBD2 TRBJ2-5 many TRBV5-4 CASSTGLQQETQYF TGTGCCAGCAGCACGGGACTACAGCAAGAGACCCAGTACTTC
NA TRBJ2-5 few TRBV12-3/TRBV12-4 CASSLPPGETQYF TGTGCCAGCAGCCTCCCTCCCGGGGAGACCCAGTACTTC
TRBD1 TRBJ2-2 NA TRBV5-1 CASSLRGHPGELFF TGCGCCAGCAGCCTCAGGGGGCACCCCGGGGAGCTGTTTTTT
TRBD1 TRBJ2-3 many TRBV29-1 CSVGIQGVTQYF TGCAGCGTTGGGATCCAGGGGGTGACGCAGTATTTT
NA TRBJ2-7 few TRBV7-9 CASSLAGGHEQYF TGTGCCAGCAGCTTAGCGGGGGGCCACGAGCAGTACTTC
TRBD2 TRBJ2-7 once TRBV11-2 CASSPGLGGSYEQYF TGTGCCAGCAGCCCAGGACTAGGCGGATCCTACGAGCAGTACTTC
TRBD1 TRBJ2-5 many TRBV19 CASSAGTGEETQYF TGTGCCAGTAGTGCCGGGACAGGGGAGGAGACCCAGTACTTC
NA TRBJ2-7 NA TRBV29-1 CSVEEGSYEQYF TGCAGCGTTGAAGAGGGTTCCTACGAGCAGTACTTC
NA TRBJ1-6 NA TRBV7-3 CASSSGTVPGSPLHF TGTGCCAGCAGCAGCGGGACGGTCCCTGGTTCACCCCTCCACTTT
NA TRBJ2-3 NA TRBV6-6 CASSPPGASTDTQYF TGTGCCAGCAGTCCACCAGGGGCTAGCACAGATACGCAGTATTTT
NA TRBJ1-1 few TRBV5-1 CASSFPSGGTEAFF TGCGCCAGCAGCTTCCCCTCCGGTGGGACTGAAGCTTTCTTT
NA TRBJ2-1 NA TRBV24-1 CATSDLHMGEVNNEQFF TGTGCCACCAGTGATTTGCATATGGGGGAAGTTAACAATGAGCAGTTCTTC
TRBD1 TRBJ1-6 NA TRBV20-1 CSAREGQNSPLHF TGCAGTGCTAGAGAGGGACAGAATTCACCCCTCCACTTT
TRBD1 TRBJ2-3 many TRBV24-1 CATSAHGTGGTDTQYF TGTGCCACCAGTGCGCACGGGACAGGGGGCACAGATACGCAGTATTTT
NA TRBJ1-2 many TRBV7-9 CASRGSRQEINYGYTF TGTGCCAGCAGGGGCTCTAGACAGGAAATTAACTATGGCTACACCTTC
NA TRBJ1-4 few TRBV6-5 CASSRGRANGKLFF TGTGCCAGCAGTCGCGGGAGGGCTAATGGAAAACTGTTTTTT
NA TRBJ2-3 few TRBV12-3/TRBV12-4 CASKGSTDTQYF TGTGCCAGCAAAGGTAGCACAGATACGCAGTATTTT
TRBD1 TRBJ1-5 NA TRBV7-3 CASSSDRVGQPQHF TGTGCCAGCAGCTCTGACAGGGTTGGACAGCCCCAGCATTTT
TRBD1 TRBJ1-2 NA TRBV13 CASSWDRVGYGYTF TGTGCCAGCAGTTGGGACAGGGTCGGCTATGGCTACACCTTC
TRBD1 TRBJ1-1 many TRBV9 CASSVSDRRTEAFF TGTGCCAGCAGCGTGTCGGACAGGCGAACTGAAGCTTTCTTT
NA TRBJ2-3 many TRBV9 CASSVMRGADTQYF TGTGCCAGCAGCGTAATGAGGGGCGCAGATACGCAGTATTTT
NA TRBJ2-6 many TRBV6-1 CASSVRGRGSGANVLTF TGTGCCAGCAGTGTTCGCGGCAGGGGATCTGGGGCCAACGTCCTGACTTTC
TRBD2 TRBJ2-2 NA TRBV2 CASSVPLGGVGELFF TGTGCCAGCAGTGTACCCCTGGGAGGGGTCGGGGAGCTGTTTTTT
NA TRBJ2-2 NA TRBV7-9 CASSHTGELFF TGTGCCAGCAGCCACACCGGGGAGCTGTTTTTT
TRBD2 TRBJ2-3 many TRBV7-2 CASSPRTSGGVRDTQYF TGTGCCAGCAGCCCCCGGACTAGCGGGGGGGTCAGAGATACGCAGTATTTT
NA TRBJ2-1 few TRBV3-1 CASSQGVRQLSSYNEQFF TGTGCCAGCAGCCAAGGGGTTAGACAGTTATCCTCCTACAATGAGCAGTTCTTC
NA TRBJ1-1 few TRBV5-6 CASSLGSIDEAFF TGTGCCAGCAGCTTGGGCAGCATCGATGAAGCTTTCTTT
TRBD2 TRBJ2-1 few TRBV6-2/TRBV6-3 CASSVVGLAGEHYNEQFF TGTGCCAGCAGTGTCGTTGGCCTAGCGGGGGAACACTACAATGAGCAGTTCTTC
TRBD1 TRBJ2-2 many TRBV28 CASTPGQEDTGELFF TGTGCCAGCACGCCGGGACAGGAGGACACCGGGGAGCTGTTTTTT
NA TRBJ2-2 NA TRBV20-1 CSARGGQNTGELFF TGCAGTGCTAGAGGTGGCCAGAACACCGGGGAGCTGTTTTTT
NA TRBJ2-5 few TRBV2 CASSRTRGETQYF TGTGCCAGCAGCCGAACTAGGGGTGAGACCCAGTACTTC
NA TRBJ2-4 few TRBV5-1 CASSLEIGGLGKNIQYF TGCGCCAGCAGCTTGGAAATCGGGGGATTGGGCAAAAACATTCAGTACTTC
NA TRBJ2-3 NA TRBV7-9 CASSLLGNKGTDTQYF TGTGCCAGCAGCTTACTAGGCAATAAGGGAACAGATACGCAGTATTTT
TRBD2 TRBJ2-3 NA TRBV5-1 CASSFGSGGRTDTQYF TGCGCCAGCAGCTTTGGTAGCGGGGGGCGCACAGATACGCAGTATTTT
NA TRBJ2-1 many TRBV28 CASSQIRAGRYNEQFF TGTGCCAGCAGTCAAATTCGGGCGGGTCGCTACAATGAGCAGTTCTTC
TRBD2 TRBJ2-1 few TRBV12-3/TRBV12-4 CASTKRETYNEQFF TGTGCCAGCACCAAGCGGGAGACTTACAATGAGCAGTTCTTC
TRBD1 TRBJ2-5 many TRBV18 CASSLRDRGSETQYF TGTGCCAGCTCACTCCGGGACAGGGGGTCAGAGACCCAGTACTTC